The sequence of this T cell receptor (beta chain) was determined in a study of shared clonotypes between healthy human individuals. Overall study results and limits: Lower generation probabilities were found for non-shared clonotypes than for those shared by all four donors. When naive CD4 clonotypes were compared across a few donors, around 5% were shared.

Germline CDR1 reads GTSNPN; CDR2 reads SVGIG (reference sequence). The V and J ends lost 6 bases and 8 bases, in that order; junction bases with no gene match: 7. This CDR3 comprises 13 residues. The investigators split CD4+ cells into a CD45RA+ naive subset and a CD45RA-negative memory subset. TCRdb's table, derived via immunoSEQ multiplex PCR, lists solely in-frame clones and lacks some. Counted here are about 2 million clones, 85% to 95% occurring once; the ten biggest clones make up 0.1% to 0.15%. Comments on this clone: The antigen is undetermined.

The chain has TRBV30 and TRBJ1-6, with 7 nucleotides matching TRBD1. Sequenced material: naive CD4+ T cells sorted from blood. Subset given: CD45RA+ positively selected. The receptor was derived from a man aged 18 to 30 in good health. The CDR3 nucleotides read TGTGCCTGCTCCCCCACAGGGGATTCACCCCTCCACTTT. Its protein product is CACSPTGDSPLHF.